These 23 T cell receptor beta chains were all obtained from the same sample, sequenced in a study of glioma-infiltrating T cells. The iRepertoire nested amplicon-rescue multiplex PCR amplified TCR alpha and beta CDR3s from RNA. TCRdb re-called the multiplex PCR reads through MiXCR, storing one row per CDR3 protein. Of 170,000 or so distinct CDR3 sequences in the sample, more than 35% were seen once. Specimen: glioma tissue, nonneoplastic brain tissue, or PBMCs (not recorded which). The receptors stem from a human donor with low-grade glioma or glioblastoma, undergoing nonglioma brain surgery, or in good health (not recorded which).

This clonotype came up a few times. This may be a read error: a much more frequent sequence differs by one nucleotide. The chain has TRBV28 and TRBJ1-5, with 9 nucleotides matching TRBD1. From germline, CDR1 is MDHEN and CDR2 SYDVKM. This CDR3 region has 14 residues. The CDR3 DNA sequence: TGTGCCAGTTTGACACAGGGGGCCGGTCAGCCCAAGCATTTT. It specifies CASLTQGAGQPKHF. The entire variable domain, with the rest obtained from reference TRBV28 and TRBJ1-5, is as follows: DVKVTQSSRYLVKRTGEKVFLECVQDMDHENMFWYRQDPGLGLRLIYFSYDVKMKEKGDIPEGYSVSREKKERFSLILESASTNQTSMYLCASLTQGAGQPKHFGDGTRLSIL.

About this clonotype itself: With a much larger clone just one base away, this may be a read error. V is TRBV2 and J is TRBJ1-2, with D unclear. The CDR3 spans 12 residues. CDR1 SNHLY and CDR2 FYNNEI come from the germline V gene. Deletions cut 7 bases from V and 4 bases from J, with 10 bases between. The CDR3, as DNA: TGTGCCAGCAAGGTGGGAGCCTATGGCTACACCTTC. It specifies CASKVGAYGYTF.

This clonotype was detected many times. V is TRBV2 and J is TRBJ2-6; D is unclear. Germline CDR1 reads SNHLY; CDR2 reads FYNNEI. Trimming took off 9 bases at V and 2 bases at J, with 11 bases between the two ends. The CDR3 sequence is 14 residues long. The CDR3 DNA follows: TGTGCCAGTCAAACAGTGCCTGGGGCCAACGTCCTGACTTTC. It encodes CASQTVPGANVLTF.

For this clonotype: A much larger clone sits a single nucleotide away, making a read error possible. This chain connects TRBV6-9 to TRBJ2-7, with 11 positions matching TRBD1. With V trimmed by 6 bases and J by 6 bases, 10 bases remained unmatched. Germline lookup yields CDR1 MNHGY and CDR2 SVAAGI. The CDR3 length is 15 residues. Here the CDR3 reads CASRYNTGTGGEQYF. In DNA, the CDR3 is TGTGCCAGCAGATATAACACCGGGACAGGGGGCGAGCAGTACTTC.

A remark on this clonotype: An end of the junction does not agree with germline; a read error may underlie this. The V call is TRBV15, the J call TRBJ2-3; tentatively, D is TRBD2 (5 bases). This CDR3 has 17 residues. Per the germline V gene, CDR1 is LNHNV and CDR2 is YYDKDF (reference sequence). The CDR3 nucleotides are TGTGCCACCAGAAGAGATAGCGTAGTAGTCCGCACAGATACGCAGTATTTT. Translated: CATRRDSVVVRTDTQYF.

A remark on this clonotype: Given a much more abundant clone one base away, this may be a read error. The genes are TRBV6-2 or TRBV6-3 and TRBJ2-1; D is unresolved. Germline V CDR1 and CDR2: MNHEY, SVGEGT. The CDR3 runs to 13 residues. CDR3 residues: CASSESSVNEQFF. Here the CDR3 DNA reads TGCGCCAGCAGTGAGTCGAGTGTAAATGAGCAGTTCTTC.

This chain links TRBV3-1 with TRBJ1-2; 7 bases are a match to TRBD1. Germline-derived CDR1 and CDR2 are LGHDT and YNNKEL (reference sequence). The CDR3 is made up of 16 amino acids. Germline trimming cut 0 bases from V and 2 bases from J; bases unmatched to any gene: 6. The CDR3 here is CASSQDSTGPNYGYTF. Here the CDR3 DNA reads TGTGCCAGCAGCCAAGATTCGACAGGGCCCAACTATGGCTACACCTTC.

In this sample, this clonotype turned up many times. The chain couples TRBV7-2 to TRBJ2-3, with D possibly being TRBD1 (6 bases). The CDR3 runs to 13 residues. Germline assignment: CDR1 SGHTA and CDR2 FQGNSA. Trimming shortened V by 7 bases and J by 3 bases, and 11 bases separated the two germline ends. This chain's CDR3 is CASIGRGTDTQYF. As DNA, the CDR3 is TGTGCCAGCATAGGCAGGGGAACAGATACGCAGTATTTT. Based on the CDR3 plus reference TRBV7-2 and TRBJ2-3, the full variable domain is GAGVSQSPSNKVTEKGKDVELRCDPISGHTALYWYRQSLGQGLEFLIYFQGNSAPDKSGLPSDRFSAERTGGSVSTLTIQRTQQEDSAVYLCASIGRGTDTQYFGPGTRLTVL.

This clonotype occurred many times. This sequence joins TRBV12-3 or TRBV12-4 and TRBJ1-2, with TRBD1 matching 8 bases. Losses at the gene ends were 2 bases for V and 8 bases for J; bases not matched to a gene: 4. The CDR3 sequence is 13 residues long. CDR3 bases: TGTGCCAGCAGTTTATGGACAGGGAGCGGCTACACCTTC. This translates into CASSLWTGSGYTF.

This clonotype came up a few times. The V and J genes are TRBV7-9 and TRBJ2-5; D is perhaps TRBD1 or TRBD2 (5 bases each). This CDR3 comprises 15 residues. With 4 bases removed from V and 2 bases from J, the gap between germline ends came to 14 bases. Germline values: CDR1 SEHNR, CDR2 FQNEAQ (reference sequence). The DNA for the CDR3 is TGTGCCAGCAGCTCGACGGAGTGGGGGCAAGAGACCCAGTACTTC. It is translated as CASSSTEWGQETQYF.

DNA for the CDR3: TGTGCCACCTCACGAAAGGGAGATATGGATGAGCAGTTCTTC. This codes for CATSRKGDMDEQFF. J is TRBJ2-1 and V is TRBV19, with D possibly TRBD2 on 5 matching bases. CDR1 is LNHDA, CDR2 SQIVND, per germline (reference sequence). The CDR3 is 14 residues long. Trimming removed 10 bases from V and 8 bases from J, with 21 bases in between.

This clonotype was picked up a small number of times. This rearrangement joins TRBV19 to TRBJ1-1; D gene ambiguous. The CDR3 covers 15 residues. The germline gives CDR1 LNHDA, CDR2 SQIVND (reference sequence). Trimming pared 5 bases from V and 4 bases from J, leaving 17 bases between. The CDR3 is CASSPPRARRTEAFF. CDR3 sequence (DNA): TGTGCCAGTAGTCCCCCCCGAGCGAGGCGCACTGAAGCTTTCTTT.

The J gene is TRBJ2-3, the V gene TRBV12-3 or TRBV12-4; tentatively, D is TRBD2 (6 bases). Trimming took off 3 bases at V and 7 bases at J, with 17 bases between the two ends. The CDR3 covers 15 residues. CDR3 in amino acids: CASSLITGRTHTQYF. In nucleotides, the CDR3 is TGTGCCAGCAGTTTGATTACCGGGAGAACACATACGCAGTATTTT.

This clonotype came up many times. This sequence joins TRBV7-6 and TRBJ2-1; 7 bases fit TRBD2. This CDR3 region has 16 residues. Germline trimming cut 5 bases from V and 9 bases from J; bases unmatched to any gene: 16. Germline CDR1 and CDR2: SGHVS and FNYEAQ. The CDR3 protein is CASSPSTSRVGTEQFF. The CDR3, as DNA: TGTGCCAGCAGCCCCTCGACTAGCAGAGTCGGTACTGAGCAGTTCTTC.

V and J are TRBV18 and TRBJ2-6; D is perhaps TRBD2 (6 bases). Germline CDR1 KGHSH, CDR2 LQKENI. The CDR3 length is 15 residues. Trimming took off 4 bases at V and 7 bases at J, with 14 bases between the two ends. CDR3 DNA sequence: TGTGCCAGCTCACTTGGAGGAGGGGAAGCCAACGTCCTGACTTTC. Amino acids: CASSLGGGEANVLTF.

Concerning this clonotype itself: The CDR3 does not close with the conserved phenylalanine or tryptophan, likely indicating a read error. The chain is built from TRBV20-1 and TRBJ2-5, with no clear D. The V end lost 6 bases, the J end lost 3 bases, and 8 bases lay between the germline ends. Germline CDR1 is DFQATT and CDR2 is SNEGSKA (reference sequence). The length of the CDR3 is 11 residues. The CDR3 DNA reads TGCAGTGCCCAAAACAAAGAGACCCAGTACCTC. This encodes CSAQNKETQYL.

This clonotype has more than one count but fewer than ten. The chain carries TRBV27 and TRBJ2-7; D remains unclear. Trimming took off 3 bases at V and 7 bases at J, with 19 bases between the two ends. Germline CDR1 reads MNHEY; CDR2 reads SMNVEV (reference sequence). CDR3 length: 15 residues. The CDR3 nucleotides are TGTGCCAGCAGTTTCTGGTCAGGACGGCCGTCGGAGCAGTACTTC. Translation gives CASSFWSGRPSEQYF.

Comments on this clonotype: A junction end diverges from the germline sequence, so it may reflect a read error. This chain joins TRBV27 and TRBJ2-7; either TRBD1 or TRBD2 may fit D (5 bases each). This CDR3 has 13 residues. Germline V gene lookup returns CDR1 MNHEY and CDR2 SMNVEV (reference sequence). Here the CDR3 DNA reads TGTGCCAGCAGTTGGGACGGCTGCTACGAGCAGCACTTC. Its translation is CASSWDGCYEQHF.

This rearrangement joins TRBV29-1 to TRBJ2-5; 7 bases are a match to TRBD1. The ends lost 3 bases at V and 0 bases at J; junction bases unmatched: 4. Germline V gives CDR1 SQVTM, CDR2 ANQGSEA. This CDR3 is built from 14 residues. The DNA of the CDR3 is TGCAGCGTTGACCAGACAGGGAACCAAGAGACCCAGTACTTC. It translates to CSVDQTGNQETQYF.

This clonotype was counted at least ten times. In DNA form, the CDR3 reads TGCAGTGCAGAGACTGACGGGACTAGCGGATACGAGCAGTACTTC. Amino acids: CSAETDGTSGYEQYF. The chain recombines TRBV20-1 with TRBJ2-7; TRBD2 aligns across 11 bases. The germline V gene encodes CDR1 DFQATT and CDR2 SNEGSKA (reference sequence). This CDR3 spans 15 amino acids. V was pared by 6 bases and J by 4 bases, with 11 bases of the junction left unmatched.

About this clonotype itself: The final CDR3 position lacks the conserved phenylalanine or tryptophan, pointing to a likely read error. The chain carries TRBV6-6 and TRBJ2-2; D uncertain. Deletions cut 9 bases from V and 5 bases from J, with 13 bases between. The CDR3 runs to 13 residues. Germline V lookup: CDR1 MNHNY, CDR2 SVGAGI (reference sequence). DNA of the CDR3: TGTGCCAGGAGCCGCGACCAAACCGGGGAGCTGTTTCTT. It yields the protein CARSRDQTGELFL.

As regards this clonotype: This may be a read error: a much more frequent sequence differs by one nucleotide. CDR3 nucleotide sequence: TGTGCCAGCAGCTTGACAGAGATTGCAACTAATGAAAAACTGTTTTTT. Protein sequence: CASSLTEIATNEKLFF. The chain combines TRBV28 with TRBJ1-4; tentative D call: TRBD1 (5 bases). There are 16 residues in the CDR3. Trimming pared 6 bases from V and 0 bases from J, leaving 14 bases between. Per the germline V gene, CDR1 is MDHEN and CDR2 is SYDVKM.

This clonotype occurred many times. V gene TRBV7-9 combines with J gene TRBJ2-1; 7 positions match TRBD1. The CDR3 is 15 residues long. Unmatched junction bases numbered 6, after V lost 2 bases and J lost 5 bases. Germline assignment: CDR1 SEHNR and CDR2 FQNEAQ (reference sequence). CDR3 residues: CASSLRQGENNEQFF. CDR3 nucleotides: TGTGCCAGCAGCTTAAGGCAGGGGGAGAACAATGAGCAGTTCTTC. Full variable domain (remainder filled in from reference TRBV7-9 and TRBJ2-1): DTGVSQNPRHKITKRGQNVTFRCDPISEHNRLYWYRQTLGQGPEFLTYFQNEAQLEKSRLLSDRFSAERPKGSFSTLEIQRTEQGDSAMYLCASSLRQGENNEQFFGPGTRLTVL.